This T cell receptor beta chain was sequenced for a study of CD8 T cells in ankylosing spondylitis. The CDR3 runs to 15 residues. V lost 3 bases and J 7 bases, leaving 16 bases between the germline ends. Overall study results and limits: Earlier studies detected some motif variants in reactive arthritis synovial fluid and blood. Seemingly characteristic of ankylosing spondylitis blood was a TCR beta motif consisting of 7 or 8 highly homologous variants. Clones linked with disease were CD8+ and fairly uncommon in the peripheral blood. As reported, disease-linked clones showed significant enrichment in matched ankylosing spondylitis synovial fluid.

This clonotype has at least ten counts. Its antigen is not identified. The authors made TCR beta libraries by quantitative 5'-RACE with molecular barcodes. TCRdb ran MiXCR on the 5' RACE reads and lists one entry per CDR3 protein. This sample has 400,000 or so distinct CDR3 sequences, with about 24% found just once. Source material: blood, either unsorted or a sorted T cell fraction (not recorded which). This clonotype originated in a male donor with ankylosing spondylitis. The chain has TRBV12-3 or TRBV12-4 and TRBJ2-4, with D perhaps matching TRBD2 (7 bases). The CDR3 region has the DNA TGTGCCAGCAGTTTTTCGGTACAGGGAGGGAACATTCAGTACTTC. It specifies CASSFSVQGGNIQYF.